The present T cell receptor beta chain was sequenced within a study of T cell responses to AZD1222 COVID-19 vaccine. Findings and limits, study-wide: Baseline serostatus was positive in only a handful of AZD1222 recipients. Spike-specific TCR breadth and depth rose after two AZD1222 doses. Dominant at 160-218 and 743-854, vaccine-associated CD4 TCRs also spanned spike.

Regarding this clone: As yet, its antigen is unknown.

CDR3 length equals 14 residues. Trimming shortened V by 5 bases and J by 4 bases, and 14 bases separated the two germline ends. Germline CDR1 is LNHDA and CDR2 is SQIVND (reference sequence). Sequencing used immunoSEQ multiplex PCR; TCRdb keeps in-frame clones, though not all of them. The table lists around 160,000 clones, about 91% of them singletons, with about 1.5% in the top ten. The chain is built from TRBV19 and TRBJ1-1; D is uncertain. The sequence was obtained from an adult who received the AZD1222 COVID-19 vaccine. The source material was peripheral blood, sampled 28 days after the second AZD1222 dose. CDR3 sequence reads: CASSFRGEGTEAFF. The CDR3 region has the DNA TGTGCCAGTAGTTTTCGTGGGGAGGGCACTGAAGCTTTCTTT.